This is a list of T cell receptor beta chains from one sample in a study of blood T cell repertoires in COVID-19. The data were produced by immunoSEQ multiplex PCR, yet TCRdb's version contains in-frame clones alone and is incomplete. Here the sample spans around 60,000 clones, roughly 80% being singletons. Source material: peripheral blood. The receptors come from a man aged 50 to 59 with COVID-19, enrolled during active disease. The CDR3 runs from the conserved cysteine through the conserved F or W. The D gene is left open where the match is weak. Where a row states a size, it is once, few, many or the class of an expanded clone; other rows omit it.

16 | TRBJ2-3 | . | TRBD2 | TRBV5-8 | TGTGCCAGCAGTCGTTCTAGCGGGTTTCACACAGATACGCAGTATTTT | CASSRSSGFHTDTQYF
16 | TRBJ1-5 | . | TRBD1 | TRBV4-3 | TGCGCCAGCAGCCAAGACGAGGGGGCGGGGGGCCAGCCCCAGCATTTT | CASSQDEGAGGQPQHF
16 | TRBJ1-4 | . | . | TRBV4-3 | TGCGCCAGCAGCCGAAATACAGAGTCAACTAATGAAAAACTGTTTTTT | CASSRNTESTNEKLFF
17 | TRBJ2-4 | once | . | TRBV5-1 | TGCGCCAGCAGCTTGGGTGAAGGAGCACTCCTTAAAAACATTCAGTACTTC | CASSLGEGALLKNIQYF
15 | TRBJ2-7 | . | TRBD1 | TRBV2 | TGTGCCAGCAGTGAAGGGACAGGGGGAGGGTACGAGCAGTACTTC | CASSEGTGGGYEQYF
16 | TRBJ2-1 | . | TRBD2 | TRBV3-1/TRBV3-2 | TGTGCCAGCAGCCAAGATCTGCCTAGCGGCAACAATGAGCAGTTCTTC | CASSQDLPSGNNEQFF
14 | TRBJ1-6 | . | TRBD1 | TRBV27 | TGTGCCAGCAGTACAGGGGCCTATAATTCACCCCTCCACTTT | CASSTGAYNSPLHF
14 | TRBJ2-2 | . | TRBD1 | TRBV2 | TGTGCCAGCAAAGGACAGGGGGTCACCGGGGAGCTGTTTTTT | CASKGQGVTGELFF
11 | TRBJ1-1 | once | . | TRBV28 | TGTGCCAGCAGACCCACAGTTGAAGCTTTCTTT | CASRPTVEAFF
15 | TRBJ2-7 | . | . | TRBV19 | TGTGCCAGTAGTATACGGGACCAGGGGCTCTACGAGCAGTACTTC | CASSIRDQGLYEQYF
14 | TRBJ1-2 | . | . | TRBV19 | TGTGCCAGTAGTACACGACAGCCTCAGGAGGGCTACACCTTC | CASSTRQPQEGYTF
17 | TRBJ1-5 | . | TRBD1 | TRBV19 | TGTGCCAGTAGTACCACCGGGACAGGGGTTAGCAATCAGCCCCAGCATTTT | CASSTTGTGVSNQPQHF
16 | TRBJ2-3 | . | TRBD2 | TRBV20-1 | TGCAGTGCTAGTTCCCCCACAGCGGGAGTGGCAGATACGCAGTATTTT | CSASSPTAGVADTQYF
19 | TRBJ2-1 | . | TRBD1 | TRBV7-4 | TGTGCCAGCAGCTTAGAAGCGGGGACAGGGCGAATCTCCTACAATGAGCAGTTCTTC | CASSLEAGTGRISYNEQFF
15 | TRBJ1-6 | . | . | TRBV2 | TGTGCCAGCAGTCCCCAGGGAGGTCCCGGTTCACCCCTCCACTTT | CASSPQGGPGSPLHF
14 | TRBJ1-2 | once | . | TRBV30 | TGTGCCTCTACAGAAACCAGGGTAGGCTACGGCTACACCTTC | CASTETRVGYGYTF
13 | TRBJ2-7 | medium-sized | . | TRBV6-5 | TGTGCCAGCAGTTACCAGGGGTGGAACGAGCAGTACTTC | CASSYQGWNEQYF
13 | TRBJ2-7 | . | TRBD2 | TRBV6-4 | TGTGCCAGCAGTGCGGGGACTAGCGACGAGCAGTACTTC | CASSAGTSDEQYF
15 | TRBJ2-1 | . | . | TRBV12-1 | TGTGCCAGCAGCTCTGGGGCGTCCGGGGGAGATGAGCAGTTCTTC | CASSSGASGGDEQFF
16 | TRBJ2-7 | . | TRBD1 | TRBV13 | TGTGCCAGCAGCTTTAGATTGGGACAGGGGATCTACGAGCAGTACTTC | CASSFRLGQGIYEQYF
13 | TRBJ2-1 | . | TRBD2 | TRBV27 | TGTGCCAGCAGTCTGACTAGCCTGGGGGGGGAGTTCTTC | CASSLTSLGGEFF
15 | TRBJ1-1 | . | TRBD1 | TRBV5-6 | TGTGCCAGCAGCTTTCCGGGACAGGGAGTCGCTGAAGCTTTCTTT | CASSFPGQGVAEAFF